These 3 T cell receptor beta chains were all obtained from the same sample, sequenced in a study of blood T cell repertoires in COVID-19. The table came from immunoSEQ multiplex PCR; TCRdb's copy has only in-frame clones and leaves some out. The sample has about 130,000 clones; about 88% are singletons. Sequenced sample: peripheral blood. Receptors were obtained from a man aged 45-65 years with active COVID-19.

The V call is TRBV6-2 or TRBV6-3, the J call TRBJ1-5; maybe TRBD1 (6 bases). V lost 0 bases, J lost 6 bases, and 18 bases lay in between. Germline-derived CDR1 and CDR2 are MNHEY and SVGEGT. The CDR3 spans 17 residues. In DNA, the CDR3 is TGTGCCAGCAGTTACTCGCTTTCAGTTGGGGGCAGTCAGCCCCAGCATTTT. Protein: CASSYSLSVGGSQPQHF.

V gene TRBV5-5 combines with J gene TRBJ1-1, with D hard to call. Trimming removed 7 bases from V and 0 bases from J, with 22 bases in between. CDR3 length equals 17 residues. Germline values: CDR1 SGHKS, CDR2 YYEKEE (reference sequence). DNA of the CDR3: TGTGCCAGCGCCCCATCCGGCAGACTAAATCTGAACACTGAAGCTTTCTTT. It specifies CASAPSGRLNLNTEAFF.

The CDR3 region is CASSPRGLAGGASGANVLTF. Written as DNA, the CDR3 is TGCGCCAGCAGCCCCCGAGGCCTAGCGGGGGGCGCCTCTGGGGCCAACGTCCTGACTTTC. The chain is built from TRBV4-1 and TRBJ2-6; 11 nucleotides line up with TRBD2. Looked up from germline, CDR1 is MGHRA and CDR2 is YSYEKL. The CDR3 is made up of 20 amino acids. Unmatched junction bases numbered 11, after V lost 4 bases and J lost 0 bases.